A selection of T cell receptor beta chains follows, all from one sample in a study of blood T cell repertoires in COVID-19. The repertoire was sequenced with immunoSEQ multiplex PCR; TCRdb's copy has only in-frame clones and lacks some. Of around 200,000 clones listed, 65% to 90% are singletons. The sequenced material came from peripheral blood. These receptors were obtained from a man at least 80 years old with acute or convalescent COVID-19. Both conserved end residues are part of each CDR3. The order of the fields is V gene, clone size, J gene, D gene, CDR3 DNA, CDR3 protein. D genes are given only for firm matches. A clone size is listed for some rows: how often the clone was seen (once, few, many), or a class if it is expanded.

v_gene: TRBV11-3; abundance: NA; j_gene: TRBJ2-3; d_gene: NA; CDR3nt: TGTGCCAGCAGCTTACGGTCTCGGTCTAGCACAGATACGCAGTATTTT; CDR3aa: CASSLRSRSSTDTQYF
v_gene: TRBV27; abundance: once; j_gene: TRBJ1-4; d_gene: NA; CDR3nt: TGTGCCAGCAGTTCCTGGGGGGGCCTGCAGGAAAAACTGTTTTTT; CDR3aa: CASSSWGGLQEKLFF
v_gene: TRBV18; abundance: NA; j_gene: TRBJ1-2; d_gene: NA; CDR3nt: TGTGCCAGCTCACCAGCCGGGGGTAGGGCCGACCTAAACTATGGCTACACCTTC; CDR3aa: CASSPAGGRADLNYGYTF
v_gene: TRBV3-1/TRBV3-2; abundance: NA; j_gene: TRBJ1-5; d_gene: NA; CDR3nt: TGTGCCAGCAGCCAATCCCCGGGGAGCAATCAGCCCCAGCATTTT; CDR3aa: CASSQSPGSNQPQHF
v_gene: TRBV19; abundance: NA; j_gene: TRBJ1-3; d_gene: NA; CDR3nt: TGTGCCAGTAGTAGTGAGTCTGGAAACACCATATATTTT; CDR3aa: CASSSESGNTIYF
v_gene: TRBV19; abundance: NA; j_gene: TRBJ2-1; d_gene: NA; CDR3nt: TGTGCCAGTAGTATGGGGGGGGCATACAATGAGCAGTTCTTC; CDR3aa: CASSMGGAYNEQFF
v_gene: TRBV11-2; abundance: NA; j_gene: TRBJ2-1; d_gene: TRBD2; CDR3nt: TGTGCCAGCAGCTTAACAAGACTAGCGGCCGATGAGCAGTTCTTC; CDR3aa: CASSLTRLAADEQFF
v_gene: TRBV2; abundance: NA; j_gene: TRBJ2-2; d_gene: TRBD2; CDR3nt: TGTGCCAGCAGTGCCGCTAGCGGGAACCGAGCCGGGGAGCTGTTTTTT; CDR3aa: CASSAASGNRAGELFF
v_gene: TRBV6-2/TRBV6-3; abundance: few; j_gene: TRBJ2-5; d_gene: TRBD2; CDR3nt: TGTGCCAGCAGTTACCCCGGACTAGCGGGCCAGACCCAGTACTTC; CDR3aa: CASSYPGLAGQTQYF
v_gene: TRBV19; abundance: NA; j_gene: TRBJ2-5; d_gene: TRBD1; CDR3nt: TGTGCCAGTAGTACCGGACAGGGATGGGAGACCCAGTACTTC; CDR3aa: CASSTGQGWETQYF
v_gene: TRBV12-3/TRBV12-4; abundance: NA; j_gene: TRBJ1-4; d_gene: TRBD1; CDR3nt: TGTGCCAGCAGTTTCGGGACAGGGAAAAAACTGTTTTTT; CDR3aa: CASSFGTGKKLFF
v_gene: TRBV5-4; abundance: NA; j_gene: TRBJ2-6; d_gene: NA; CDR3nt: TGTGCCAGCAGCGAGGCCGGCTCTGGGGCCAACGTCCTGACTTTC; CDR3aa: CASSEAGSGANVLTF
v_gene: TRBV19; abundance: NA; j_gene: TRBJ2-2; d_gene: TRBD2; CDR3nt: TGTGCCAGTATCCCCGCCTGGACTAGCGGGACCACCGGGGAGCTGTTTTTT; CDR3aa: CASIPAWTSGTTGELFF
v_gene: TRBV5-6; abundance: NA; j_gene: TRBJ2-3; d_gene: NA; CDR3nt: TGTGCCAGCAGACGGGACTTTACTAGCACAGATACGCAGTATTTT; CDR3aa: CASRRDFTSTDTQYF
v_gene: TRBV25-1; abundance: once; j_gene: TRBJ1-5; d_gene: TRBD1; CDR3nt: TGTGCCAGCCCACAGGGGAGCAATCAGCCCCAGCATTTT; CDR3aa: CASPQGSNQPQHF
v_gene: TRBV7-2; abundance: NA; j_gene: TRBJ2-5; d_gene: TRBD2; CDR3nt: TGTGCCAGCAGCTTAGGGTGGCTAGCGGGCCCCCAAGAGACCCAGTACTTC; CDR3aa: CASSLGWLAGPQETQYF
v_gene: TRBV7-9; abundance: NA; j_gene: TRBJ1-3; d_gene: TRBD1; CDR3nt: TGTGCCAGCAGCCCCGAGCGGACAGGGACGAGCTCTGGAAACACCATATATTTT; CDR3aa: CASSPERTGTSSGNTIYF
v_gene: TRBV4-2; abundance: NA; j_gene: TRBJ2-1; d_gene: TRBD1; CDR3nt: TGTGCCAGCAGCCAAGGACAATTGACAGGGAATGAGCAGTTCTTC; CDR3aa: CASSQGQLTGNEQFF
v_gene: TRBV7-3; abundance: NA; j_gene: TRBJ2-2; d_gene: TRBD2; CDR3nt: TGTGCCAGCAGCACAGGGACTAGCGGGAGTACCGGGGAGCTGTTTTTT; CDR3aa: CASSTGTSGSTGELFF
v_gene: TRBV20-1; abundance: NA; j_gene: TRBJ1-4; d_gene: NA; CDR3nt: TGCAGTGCTAGAAGGGAGGAAAAACTGTTTTTT; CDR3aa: CSARREEKLFF
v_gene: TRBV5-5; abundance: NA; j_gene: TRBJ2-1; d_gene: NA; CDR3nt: TGTGCCAGCAGCTTGGGAGGCTCGGGGACCTACAATGAGCAGTTCTTC; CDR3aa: CASSLGGSGTYNEQFF
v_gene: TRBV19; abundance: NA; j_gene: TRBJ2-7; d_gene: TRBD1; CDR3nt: TGTGCCAGTAGTAGAGACAGGGCTTTTCGCGAGCAGTACTTC; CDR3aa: CASSRDRAFREQYF
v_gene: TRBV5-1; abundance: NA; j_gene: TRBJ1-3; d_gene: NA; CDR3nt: TGCGCCAGCAGCTTGGTTCCAGGGTCTGGAAACACCATATATTTT; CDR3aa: CASSLVPGSGNTIYF
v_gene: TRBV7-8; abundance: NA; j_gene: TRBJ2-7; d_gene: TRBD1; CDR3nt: TGTGCCAGCAGCCTTGGTTCCGGGACAGGAGACTACGAGCAGTACTTC; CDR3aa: CASSLGSGTGDYEQYF
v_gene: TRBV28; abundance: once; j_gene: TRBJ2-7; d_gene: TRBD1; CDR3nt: TGTGCCAGCAGTTCCGGGACAGGGGTTTTCGAGCAGTACTTC; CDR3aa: CASSSGTGVFEQYF
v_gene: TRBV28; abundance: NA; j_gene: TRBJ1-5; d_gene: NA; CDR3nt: TGTGCCAGCAGTTTAAACAGGGAGACACAGCCCCAGCATTTT; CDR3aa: CASSLNRETQPQHF
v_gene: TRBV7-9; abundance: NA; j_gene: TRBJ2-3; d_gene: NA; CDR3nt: TGTGCCAGCAGTCTAGCAGATACGCAGTATTTT; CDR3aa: CASSLADTQYF
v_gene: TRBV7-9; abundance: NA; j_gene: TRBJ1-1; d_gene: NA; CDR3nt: TGTGCCAGCAGCCCCGTAACAGGGAACACTGAAGCTTTCTTT; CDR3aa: CASSPVTGNTEAFF
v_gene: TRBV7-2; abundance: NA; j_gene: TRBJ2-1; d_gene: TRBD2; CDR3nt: TGTGCCAGCAGCTTAGGAAAGGGGACTAGCGGGAGTTGGGGCAATGAGCAGTTCTTC; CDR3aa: CASSLGKGTSGSWGNEQFF
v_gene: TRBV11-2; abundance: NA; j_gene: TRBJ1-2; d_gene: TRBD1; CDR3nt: TGTGCCAGCAGCGCCCCGGGACAGGGGGCCGGTAGCTACACCTTC; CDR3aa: CASSAPGQGAGSYTF
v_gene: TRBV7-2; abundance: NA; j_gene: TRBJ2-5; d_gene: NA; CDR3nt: TGTGCCAGCAGCCCCTGGGGACAACAAGAGACCCAGTACTTC; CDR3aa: CASSPWGQQETQYF
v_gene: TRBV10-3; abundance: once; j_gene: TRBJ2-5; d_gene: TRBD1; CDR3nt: TGTGCCATCAGAGGACAGGGAACAGGGGAGACCCAGTACTTC; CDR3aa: CAIRGQGTGETQYF
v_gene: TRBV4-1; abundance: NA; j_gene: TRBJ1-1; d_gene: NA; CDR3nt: TGCGCCAGCAGCCAAGGGGCAACCACTGAAGCCTTCTTT; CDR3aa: CASSQGATTEAFF
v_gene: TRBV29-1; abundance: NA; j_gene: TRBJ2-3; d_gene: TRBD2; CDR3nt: TGCAGCGTTGAAGGGACTAGCGGGAGGGTGGGTAGCACAGATACGCAGTATTTT; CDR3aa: CSVEGTSGRVGSTDTQYF
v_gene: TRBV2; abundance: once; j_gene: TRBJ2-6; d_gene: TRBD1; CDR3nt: TGTGCCAGCAGTTTACGAGGGACAGGCTTCTCTGGGGCCAACGTCCTGACTTTC; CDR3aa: CASSLRGTGFSGANVLTF
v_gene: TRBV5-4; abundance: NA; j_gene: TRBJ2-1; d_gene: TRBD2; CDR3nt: TGTGCCAGCAGCTTGGGGTCTAGCGGGAGCTCCTTTGAGCAGTTCTTC; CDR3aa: CASSLGSSGSSFEQFF
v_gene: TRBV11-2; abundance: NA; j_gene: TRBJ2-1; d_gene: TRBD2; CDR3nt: TGTGCCAGCAGCCTTGGGACTAGCGGGAGGTACAATGAGCAGTTCTTC; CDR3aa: CASSLGTSGRYNEQFF
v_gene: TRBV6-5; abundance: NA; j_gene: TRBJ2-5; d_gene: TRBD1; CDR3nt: TGTGCCACCACAGGGGGCGGTCAGACCCAGTACTTC; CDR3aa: CATTGGGQTQYF
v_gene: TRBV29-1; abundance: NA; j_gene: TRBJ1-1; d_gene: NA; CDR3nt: TGCAGCGTTGAAAAGACCGGAGTTGAAGCTTTCTTT; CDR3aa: CSVEKTGVEAFF
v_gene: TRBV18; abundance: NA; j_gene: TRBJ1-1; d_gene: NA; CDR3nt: TGTGCCAGCTCACCACCGCAGGGAAAGAACACTGAAGCTTTCTTT; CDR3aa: CASSPPQGKNTEAFF
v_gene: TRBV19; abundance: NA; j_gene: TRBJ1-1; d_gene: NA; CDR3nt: TGTGCCAGTAGCCGCACGGGACAGAACACTGAAGCTTTCTTT; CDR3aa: CASSRTGQNTEAFF
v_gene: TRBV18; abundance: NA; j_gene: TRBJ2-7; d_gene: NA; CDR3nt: TGTGCCAGCTCACCCACACTATCTACCTACGAGCAGTACTTC; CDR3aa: CASSPTLSTYEQYF
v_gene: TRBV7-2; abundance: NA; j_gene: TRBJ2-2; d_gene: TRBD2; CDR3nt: TGTGCCAGCAGCCCCGCTAGCGGGTTTTTCGGGGAGCTGTTTTTT; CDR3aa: CASSPASGFFGELFF
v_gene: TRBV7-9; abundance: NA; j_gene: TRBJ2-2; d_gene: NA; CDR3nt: TGTGCCAGCAGACTCGCAGGGGATGGTGGGAACGGGGAGCTGTTTTTT; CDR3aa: CASRLAGDGGNGELFF
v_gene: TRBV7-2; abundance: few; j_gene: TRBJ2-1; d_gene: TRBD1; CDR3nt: TGTGCCAGCACCCTGAGACAGGGAATAAATGAGCAGTTCTTC; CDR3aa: CASTLRQGINEQFF
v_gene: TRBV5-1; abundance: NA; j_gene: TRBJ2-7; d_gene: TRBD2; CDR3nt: TGCGCCAGCAGCAGAGCGGGAGATGCCTACGAGCAGTACTTC; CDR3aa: CASSRAGDAYEQYF
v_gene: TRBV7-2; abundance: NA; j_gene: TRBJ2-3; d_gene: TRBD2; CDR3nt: TGTGCCAGCAGCCCCAGCGGGGACCGCACAGATATGCAGTATTTT; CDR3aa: CASSPSGDRTDMQYF
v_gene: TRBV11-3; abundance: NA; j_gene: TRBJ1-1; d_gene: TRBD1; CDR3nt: TGTGCCAGCAGCAATCTACAGGGGGGGGCTTTCTTT; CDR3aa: CASSNLQGGAFF
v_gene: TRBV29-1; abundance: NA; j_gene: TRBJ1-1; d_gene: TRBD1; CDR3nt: TGCAGCGGTACAGGGGGCGTTGTGGACACTGAAGCTTTCTTT; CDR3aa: CSGTGGVVDTEAFF
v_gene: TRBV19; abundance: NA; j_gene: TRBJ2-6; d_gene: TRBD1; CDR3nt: TGTGCCAGTAAATCCGAGACAGGGGTGTTTGGGGCCAACGTCCTGACTTTC; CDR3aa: CASKSETGVFGANVLTF
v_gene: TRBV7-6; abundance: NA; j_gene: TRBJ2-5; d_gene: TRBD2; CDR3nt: TGTGCCAGCAGCCGAGGGGCTAGCGGTCAAGAGACCCAGTACTTC; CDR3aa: CASSRGASGQETQYF
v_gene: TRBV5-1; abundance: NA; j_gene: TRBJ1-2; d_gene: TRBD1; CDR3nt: TGCGCCAGCAGCTGGACAGGCGGGACCTATGGCTACACCTTC; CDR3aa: CASSWTGGTYGYTF
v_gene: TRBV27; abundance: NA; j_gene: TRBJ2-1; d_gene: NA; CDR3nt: TGTGCCAGCAGTTCCAAGAGGGGGAAGGCCTACAATGAGCAGTTCTTC; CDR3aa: CASSSKRGKAYNEQFF